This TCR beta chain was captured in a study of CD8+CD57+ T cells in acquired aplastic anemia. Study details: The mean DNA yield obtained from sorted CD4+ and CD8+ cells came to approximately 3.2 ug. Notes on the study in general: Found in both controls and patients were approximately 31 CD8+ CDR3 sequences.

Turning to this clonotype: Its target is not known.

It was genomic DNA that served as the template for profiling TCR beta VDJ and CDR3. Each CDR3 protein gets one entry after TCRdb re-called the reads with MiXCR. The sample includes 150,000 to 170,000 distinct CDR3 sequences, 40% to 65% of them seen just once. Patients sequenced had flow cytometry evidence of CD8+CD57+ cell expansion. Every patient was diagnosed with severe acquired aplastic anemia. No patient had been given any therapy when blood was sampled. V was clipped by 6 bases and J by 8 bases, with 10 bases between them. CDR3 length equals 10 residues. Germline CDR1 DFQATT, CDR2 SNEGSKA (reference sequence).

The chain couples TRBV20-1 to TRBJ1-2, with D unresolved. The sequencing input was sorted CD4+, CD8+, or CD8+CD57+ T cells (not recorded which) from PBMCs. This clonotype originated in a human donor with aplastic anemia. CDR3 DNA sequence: TGCAGTGCCGCCCTAGAAGGCTACACCTTC. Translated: CSAALEGYTF.